What follows are 24 T cell receptor beta chains derived from one specimen sequenced in a study of post-analysis software for immune sequencing data. Study-wide points: Patients used about 5 TRBV segments, including TRBV5-6, TRBV5-1 and TRBV20-1, more often than controls.

No antigens are known for them. Prepared libraries of TCR beta cDNA carried unique molecular identifiers. Each CDR3 protein is one row after TCRdb ran MiXCR on the PCR reads. The sample consists of around 770,000 distinct CDR3 sequences, 40% to 55% of them appearing once. Sequencing input: blood. These receptors were obtained from a girl aged 5-17 years with multiple sclerosis.

This chain uses TRBV20-1 with TRBJ2-3, with no clear D. The V gene lost 3 bases and the J gene lost 6 bases, with 13 bases spanning the gap. The germline gives CDR1 DFQATT, CDR2 SNEGSKA (reference sequence). The CDR3 consists of 13 residues. In DNA form, the CDR3 reads TGCAGTGCTAGCCTGAGAGTGGACGATACGCAGTATTTT. Its translation: CSASLRVDDTQYF.

The chain couples TRBV11-2 to TRBJ2-1; D remains ambiguous. The CDR3 is 14 amino acids. V gave up 2 bases and J gave up 7 bases, with 12 bases separating them. CDR1 is SGHAT and CDR2 is FQNNGV in the germline V gene. In DNA, the CDR3 is TGTGCCAGCAGCTTATTGATGGGTTGGAATGAGCAGTTCTTC. Its protein is CASSLLMGWNEQFF.

This clonotype was found a few times. This rearrangement joins TRBV20-1 to TRBJ2-1; 8 positions match TRBD2. The germline V gene encodes CDR1 DFQATT and CDR2 SNEGSKA (reference sequence). Trimming cost V 3 bases and J 2 bases; bases outside gene matches: 6. The CDR3 contains 15 residues. The CDR3 spells CSASMSGSTYNEQFF. The CDR3 nucleotides read TGCAGTGCTAGTATGAGCGGGAGCACCTACAATGAGCAGTTCTTC.

The rearrangement joins TRBV6-5 to TRBJ1-2; TRBD1 matches 8 bases. Germline CDR1 reads MNHEY; CDR2 reads SVGAGI. V lost 6 bases and J lost 1; bases outside the gene matches: 1. The length of the CDR3 is 13 residues. The CDR3: CASRTGVNYGYTF. The CDR3 coding sequence is TGTGCCAGCAGGACAGGGGTTAACTATGGCTACACCTTC.

This clonotype has more than one count but fewer than ten. The chain links TRBV7-2 to TRBJ2-5, with D hard to call. The CDR3 covers 13 residues. Trimming left V 1 base short and J 5 bases short, with 8 bases between. Germline assignment: CDR1 SGHTA and CDR2 FQGNSA. CDR3 nucleotide sequence: TGTGCCAGCAGCTTAGGGTCCCTGGAGACCCAGTACTTC. As protein: CASSLGSLETQYF.

This clonotype was picked up a small number of times. CDR3 protein: CASSHRDRGTDTQYF. The CDR3 nucleotides read TGCGCCAGCAGCCATAGGGACAGAGGCACAGATACGCAGTATTTT. The genes are TRBV5-1 and TRBJ2-3; 7 bases align to TRBD1. Trimming at V came to 4 bases and at J to 1 base, leaving 6 bases not matched to a gene. The CDR3 is 15 amino acids. Germline V gene lookup returns CDR1 SGHRS and CDR2 YFSETQ. Drawing the rest from reference TRBV5-1 and TRBJ2-3, the complete variable domain is KAGVTQTPRYLIKTRGQQVTLSCSPISGHRSVSWYQQTPGQGLQFLFEYFSETQRNKGNFPGRFSGRQFSNSRSEMNVSTLELGDSALYLCASSHRDRGTDTQYFGPGTRLTVL.

The chain employs TRBV10-3 and TRBJ2-3; possibly TRBD1 for D (5 bases). This CDR3 is built from 13 residues. The V end was cut by 4 bases, the J end by 3 bases, with 8 bases between. The germline V gene encodes CDR1 ENHRY and CDR2 SYGVKD. The CDR3 is CAISARGTDTQYF. In nucleotides, the CDR3 is TGTGCCATCAGTGCTAGGGGAACAGATACGCAGTATTTT.

The V and J genes are TRBV24-1 and TRBJ2-7; 8 bases fit TRBD1. This CDR3 is 16 amino acids long. The germline CDR1 and CDR2 sequences are KGHDR and SFDVKD. V shed 5 bases, J shed 2 bases, and the junction held 10 bases outside the gene matches. The CDR3 sequence: CATSGAQGAGPYEQYF. The CDR3 nucleotides read TGTGCCACCAGTGGTGCTCAGGGGGCCGGTCCCTACGAGCAGTACTTC.

This chain joins TRBV12-3 or TRBV12-4 and TRBJ1-5, with D maybe TRBD1 (6 bases). This CDR3 region has 15 residues. V was trimmed by 4 bases and J by 3 bases, leaving 13 bases between them. CDR3 sequence (DNA): TGTGCCAGCAGTTGGAGACAGGCTCCCAATCAGCCCCAGCATTTT. It is translated as CASSWRQAPNQPQHF.

This clonotype was observed a handful of times. The V gene is TRBV29-1, the J gene TRBJ2-1; D uncertain. The germline gives CDR1 SQVTM, CDR2 ANQGSEA. Between the trimmed V and J ends, which lost 1 base and 5 bases, there was a span of 9 bases. The CDR3 runs to 13 residues. The CDR3 loop reads CSVEGGWDNEQFF. In DNA form, the CDR3 reads TGCAGCGTTGAAGGGGGATGGGACAATGAGCAGTTCTTC.

In its sample, this clonotype was seen a few times. The chain recombines TRBV4-3 with TRBJ2-1; D gene ambiguous. The CDR3 length is 15 residues. The V end was cut by 1 base, the J end by 4 bases, with 11 bases between. Germline values: CDR1 LGHNA, CDR2 YSLEER. The CDR3 nucleotides read TGCGCCAGCAGCCAAGTAATACTAACTTACAATGAGCAGTTCTTC. It codes for CASSQVILTYNEQFF.

The chain carries TRBV12-3 or TRBV12-4 and TRBJ2-7; 7 nucleotides agree with TRBD1. The CDR3 length is 17 residues. V shed 1 base, J shed 5 bases, and the junction held 14 bases outside the gene matches. The CDR3 here is CASSLEGDPRQGHEQYF. The CDR3 DNA reads as TGTGCCAGCAGTTTAGAGGGGGATCCTAGACAGGGCCACGAGCAGTACTTC.

The V gene is TRBV3-1, the J gene TRBJ1-2; D unresolved. This CDR3 contains 15 residues. The germline V and J ends were trimmed by 4 bases and 2 bases, with 14 bases remaining between them. The germline CDR1 and CDR2 sequences are LGHDT and YNNKEL (reference sequence). CDR3 in amino acids: CASSPRRAGNYGYTF. The CDR3 bases are TGTGCCAGCAGCCCCCGCCGGGCAGGCAACTATGGCTACACCTTC.

This sequence joins TRBV2 and TRBJ1-2; TRBD1 is a possible D gene (5 bases). Germline-derived CDR1 and CDR2 are SNHLY and FYNNEI. The CDR3 is 15 amino acids. Deletions cut 8 bases from V and 4 bases from J, with 20 bases between. CDR3 sequence reads: CASQQEQLASYGYTF. The CDR3 DNA sequence: TGTGCCAGCCAACAGGAGCAGCTAGCTTCCTATGGCTACACCTTC.

This clonotype appeared a few times. This rearrangement joins TRBV15 to TRBJ2-7; possible D gene TRBD2, 5 bases. From germline, CDR1 is LNHNV and CDR2 YYDKDF (reference sequence). CDR3 length equals 14 residues. Trimming took 4 bases from V and 0 from J, leaving 10 bases between them. The CDR3 protein is CATSTPGFSYEQYF. The CDR3 coding sequence is TGTGCCACCAGCACCCCGGGATTCTCCTACGAGCAGTACTTC.

This clonotype was detected ten times or more. The chain employs TRBV6-2 or TRBV6-3 and TRBJ2-7; 9 positions match TRBD2. V gave up 0 bases and J gave up 2 bases; unmatched junction bases: 2. The CDR3 is 15 amino acids. Per the germline V gene, CDR1 is MNHEY and CDR2 is SVGEGT. The chain's CDR3 is CASSYSAGGPYEQYF. Here the CDR3 DNA reads TGTGCCAGCAGTTACTCGGCGGGAGGGCCCTACGAGCAGTACTTC.

This chain connects TRBV5-1 to TRBJ2-5, with D uncertain. Per germline, CDR1 SGHRS and CDR2 YFSETQ. Trimming took 4 bases from V and 5 from J, leaving 12 bases between them. This CDR3 spans 13 amino acids. CDR3 nucleotides: TGCGCCAGCAGCCTCGTAGACGGGGAGACCCAGTACTTC. As protein: CASSLVDGETQYF.

The chain has TRBV19 and TRBJ2-1, with 7 bases aligning to TRBD1. CDR3 size: 14 residues. V was pared by 4 bases and J by 8 bases, with 8 bases of the junction left unmatched. Per the germline V gene, CDR1 is LNHDA and CDR2 is SQIVND (reference sequence). The CDR3 DNA reads as TGTGCCAGTAGTACAGGGACAGCGTGGGATGAGCAGTTCTTC. Protein product: CASSTGTAWDEQFF.

The V and J genes are TRBV20-1 and TRBJ2-1; TRBD2 matches at 11 bases. The CDR3 totals 16 residues. Losses at the gene ends were 2 bases for V and 1 base for J; bases not matched to a gene: 4. Germline V lookup: CDR1 DFQATT, CDR2 SNEGSKA (reference sequence). The CDR3 reads CSARKASGRSYNEQFF. The CDR3 region has the DNA TGCAGTGCTAGAAAGGCTAGCGGGAGGTCCTACAATGAGCAGTTCTTC.

This clonotype came up a few times. The chain couples TRBV15 to TRBJ2-3; no clear D gene. The length of the CDR3 is 13 residues. Trimming stripped 6 bases from V and 6 bases from J, with 13 bases between. Germline V CDR1 and CDR2: LNHNV, YYDKDF (reference sequence). The CDR3 DNA sequence: TGTGCCACCAGATGGCTACGAAGTGATACGCAGTATTTT. This sequence encodes CATRWLRSDTQYF.

V gene TRBV5-5 combines with J gene TRBJ2-7, with 9 bases that match TRBD1. The assigned J gene may be wrong: the sequence end matches TRBJ2-5 better. The germline V gene has CDR1 SGHKS and CDR2 YYEKEE (reference sequence). CDR3 size: 17 residues. CDR3 sequence: CASSLSVTGGRGETQYF. CDR3 sequence (DNA): TGTGCCAGCAGCTTGTCTGTGACAGGGGGACGAGGAGAGACCCAGTACTTC.

A few counts support this clonotype. This chain connects TRBV7-2 to TRBJ2-1, with TRBD2 identical over 9 bases. CDR1 is SGHTA and CDR2 is FQGNSA in the germline V gene. The CDR3 contains 14 residues. V was pared by 5 bases and J by 7 bases, with 6 bases of the junction left unmatched. CDR3: CASSPGLAHNEQFF. The CDR3, as DNA: TGTGCCAGCAGCCCTGGACTAGCGCATAATGAGCAGTTCTTC.

The V and J genes are TRBV7-6 and TRBJ1-2; D is perhaps TRBD1 (6 bases). Germline V gene sequence: CDR1 SGHVS, CDR2 FNYEAQ. The CDR3 extends over 13 amino acids. The ends were cut back, 6 bases at V and 6 bases at J, with 14 bases in the middle. Here the CDR3 DNA reads TGTGCCAGCAGGGGGACAAGGAGCCATGGCTACACCTTC. It is translated as CASRGTRSHGYTF.

The chain couples TRBV11-2 to TRBJ2-5; TRBD1 aligns across 9 bases. The V gene's germline CDR1 is SGHAT and CDR2 FQNNGV. The V segment lost 6 bases and the J segment 4 bases; nucleotides outside the gene matches: 3. CDR3 length equals 13 residues. The CDR3 DNA sequence: TGTGCCAGCAGATCGGGACAGGGAGAGACCCAGTACTTC. Translated: CASRSGQGETQYF.